This TCR beta chain originates from a study of molecular identifiers for immune sequencing clone quantification. There are a few counts of this clonotype. Looked up from germline, CDR1 is GTSNPN and CDR2 is SVGIG (reference sequence). This CDR3 is 13 amino acids long. Deletions cut 3 bases from V and 7 bases from J, with 15 bases between. TCRdb reprocessed the PCR reads via MiXCR and lists one record per CDR3 protein. Of approximately 630,000 distinct CDR3 sequences listed, approximately 24% are singletons. This clonotype was sampled from a human donor in good health. Some libraries in this study had Jurkat cell RNA spiked in. The chain has TRBV30 and TRBJ1-2, with D hard to call. Input material: naive CD8+ T cells from blood, with Jurkat cell RNA spiked in. Subset defined: FACS-sorted CD8+CD4-CCR7+CD45RA+ naive T cells. The CDR3: CAWRRPNGGGYTF. CDR3 sequence (DNA): TGTGCCTGGAGACGCCCTAACGGAGGTGGCTACACCTTC.